The 22 T cell receptor beta chains below come from one sample, sequenced in a study of shared clonotypes between healthy human individuals. Measured with immunoSEQ multiplex PCR; TCRdb has only the in-frame clones, and not every one. Seen here are about 2.4 million clones, roughly 93% observed once, and the top ten hold about 0.39%. The sample taken for sequencing was naive CD4+ T cells from PBMCs. Subset given: CD45RA+ positively selected. The receptors here all came from a man aged 18 to 30 in good health. Some clones in this sample may be carry-over from other donors' samples.

The rearrangement links TRBV5-8 to TRBJ2-1; 13 bases align to TRBD2. Germline CDR1 is SGHTS and CDR2 is YDEGEE. V lost 4 bases and J lost 9; bases outside the gene matches: 10. The CDR3 sequence is 16 residues long. The CDR3 DNA follows: TGTGCCAGCAGCCTTGGGACTAGCGGGATATTGGGTGAGCAGTTCTTC. Translation: CASSLGTSGILGEQFF.

The rearrangement uses TRBV6-6 and TRBJ1-2; no clear D gene. Germline CDR1 MNHNY, CDR2 SVGAGI (reference sequence). Trimming stripped 6 bases from V and 3 bases from J, with 14 bases between. The CDR3 is 14 residues long. In DNA, the CDR3 is TGTGCCAGCAGCCTATTGACGGGTGACTATGGCTACACCTTC. Its protein product is CASSLLTGDYGYTF.

The chain is built from TRBV7-2 and TRBJ2-7; 8 bases fit TRBD2. The CDR3 sequence is 17 residues long. From germline, CDR1 is SGHTA and CDR2 FQGNSA. V was pared by 4 bases and J by 2 bases, with 13 bases of the junction left unmatched. CDR3 nucleotides: TGTGCCAGCAGCTCCGGGGGGGCGGGCGGAGATACCTACGAGCAGTACTTC. As protein: CASSSGGAGGDTYEQYF.

The V and J genes are TRBV5-1 and TRBJ1-1; D is ambiguous. The CDR3 is made up of 16 amino acids. CDR1 is SGHRS, CDR2 YFSETQ, per germline. Trimming left V 0 bases short and J 6 bases short, with 18 bases between. As DNA, the CDR3 is TGCGCCAGCAGCTTGGCCGTGGGGAGGCAAGGTCCTGAAGCTTTCTTT. The encoded protein is CASSLAVGRQGPEAFF. Looking up the rest from reference TRBV5-1 and TRBJ1-1 gives the full variable domain: KAGVTQTPRYLIKTRGQQVTLSCSPISGHRSVSWYQQTPGQGLQFLFEYFSETQRNKGNFPGRFSGRQFSNSRSEMNVSTLELGDSALYLCASSLAVGRQGPEAFFGQGTRLTVV.

Remarks on this clone: One end of the junction is discordant with germline, which a read error may explain. The chain has TRBV4-1 and TRBJ1-6; D possibly corresponds to TRBD1 (5 bases). The CDR3 is made up of 13 amino acids. Germline CDR1 and CDR2: MGHRA and YSYEKL. The CDR3 sequence is CASSQDRGSPFHF. The CDR3 nucleotides are TGCGCCAGCAGCCAAGATAGGGGTTCACCCTTCCACTTT.

The chain recombines TRBV28 with TRBJ1-2; D ambiguous. CDR3 length equals 15 residues. CDR1 and CDR2 from the germline V gene are MDHEN and SYDVKM. V was shortened by 4 bases and J by 3 bases, with 15 bases between the two germline ends. The CDR3 spells CASSSDGRWDYGYTF. DNA for the CDR3: TGTGCCAGCAGTTCGGACGGCCGTTGGGACTATGGCTACACCTTC.

Concerning this clone: The same CDR3 is also encoded by other DNA sequences in this sample. This chain connects TRBV5-1 to TRBJ2-1, with 7 bases aligning to TRBD2. The germline V gene encodes CDR1 SGHRS and CDR2 YFSETQ. V lost 0 bases and J lost 5; bases outside the gene matches: 5. The CDR3 loop spans 15 amino acids. The CDR3 is CASSLAGLADNEQFF. The CDR3 DNA sequence: TGCGCCAGCAGCTTGGCGGGTCTAGCGGACAATGAGCAGTTCTTC.

Concerning this clone itself: This sample includes further DNA sequences coding for the same CDR3. This chain joins TRBV7-2 and TRBJ2-7, with 7 bases matching TRBD2. The CDR3 is 14 amino acids. Germline CDR1 reads SGHTA; CDR2 reads FQGNSA. After removal of 3 bases from V and 5 bases from J, the junction contained 7 bases not matched to a gene. CDR3 in amino acids: CASSFRRESHEQYF. The CDR3 DNA is TGTGCCAGCAGCTTCAGGCGGGAGTCCCACGAGCAGTACTTC.

This clone was counted a few times. The V gene is TRBV7-2, the J gene TRBJ2-3; the D is unclear. V was shortened by 5 bases and J by 2 bases, with 2 bases between the two germline ends. Per germline, CDR1 SGHTA and CDR2 FQGNSA. This CDR3 is 11 amino acids long. The CDR3 nucleotides read TGTGCCAGCAGCGACACAGATACGCAGTATTTT. Translation: CASSDTDTQYF.

V is TRBV19 and J is TRBJ2-3; 11 bases agree with TRBD1. This CDR3 contains 16 residues. With V trimmed by 3 bases and J by 4 bases, 6 bases remained unmatched. From germline, CDR1 is LNHDA and CDR2 SQIVND (reference sequence). The CDR3 loop reads CASSMAPGQGADTQYF. CDR3 DNA sequence: TGTGCCAGTAGTATGGCTCCGGGACAGGGGGCAGATACGCAGTATTTT.

This clone has just one count. J is TRBJ1-1 and V is TRBV21-1; the table's D call TRBD1 went unverified against the DNA. TRBV21-1 is a documented pseudogene. This CDR3 contains 12 residues. The CDR3 is CASIRQNTEAFF. The CDR3 DNA is TGTGCCAGTATTCGACAGAACACTGAAGCTTTCTTT.

This rearrangement joins TRBV2 to TRBJ2-3, with TRBD2 as a possible D gene (6 bases). The CDR3 is made up of 15 amino acids. V lost 6 bases and J 6 bases, leaving 19 bases between the germline ends. Germline assignment: CDR1 SNHLY and CDR2 FYNNEI. The CDR3 loop is CASRDRDSPPDTQYF. The CDR3 DNA reads TGTGCCAGCAGAGATCGGGACTCTCCGCCGGATACGCAGTATTTT.

V gene TRBV6-1 combines with J gene TRBJ2-7; no reliable D call. CDR3 length: 13 residues. The germline V gene encodes CDR1 MNHNS and CDR2 SASEGT. V was cut by 6 bases and J by 3 bases, with 12 bases left in between. In DNA, the CDR3 is TGTGCCAGCAGCTACGGTGGGCTCTACGAGCAGTACTTC. As protein: CASSYGGLYEQYF.

This clone was seen only once. The V call is TRBV7-8, the J call TRBJ2-7; the D gene could be TRBD1 or TRBD2 (6 bases each). Germline CDR1 and CDR2: SGHVS and FQNEAQ. V lost 5 bases to trimming and J lost 2 bases, with 16 bases between them. The length of the CDR3 is 15 residues. The DNA of the CDR3 is TGTGCCAGCAGCCAGCCGGGGGCGGGACCCTACGAGCAGTACTTC. This translates into CASSQPGAGPYEQYF.

Comments on this clone: Other DNA sequences in this specimen translate into the identical CDR3. The chain employs TRBV27 and TRBJ2-1, with 7 bases aligning to TRBD2. The germline CDR1 and CDR2 sequences are MNHEY and SMNVEV (reference sequence). The CDR3 runs 14 residues. V lost 6 bases and J lost 4; bases outside the gene matches: 6. The CDR3 region has the DNA TGTGCCAGCAGCCTGGGGAGGGAGTACAATGAGCAGTTCTTC. Its protein product is CASSLGREYNEQFF.

This chain uses TRBV7-9 with TRBJ2-1; D unresolved. The germline gives CDR1 SEHNR, CDR2 FQNEAQ (reference sequence). The CDR3 consists of 12 residues. V lost 1 base and J 10 bases, leaving 8 bases between the germline ends. Here the CDR3 DNA reads TGTGCCAGCAGCTTAGGTGTCGTGGAGCAGTTCTTC. It encodes CASSLGVVEQFF.

This chain joins TRBV28 and TRBJ2-7, with TRBD1 identical over 7 bases. The trim removed 7 bases at V and 4 bases at J, leaving 7 bases unmatched. CDR3 length equals 13 residues. The germline V gene has CDR1 MDHEN and CDR2 SYDVKM. In DNA form, the CDR3 reads TGTGCCAGCAAGACAGGGAAGACGTACGAGCAGTACTTC. Its translation is CASKTGKTYEQYF.

The chain has TRBV21-1 and TRBJ2-1; no check of the table's D call, TRBD2, against the DNA was made. TRBV21-1 represents a pseudogene. The CDR3 is 16 amino acids. CDR3 sequence: CASSPGGGECHNEQFF. The CDR3 region has the DNA TGTGCCAGCAGCCCCGGGGGGGGCGAATGCCACAATGAGCAGTTCTTC.

The V gene is TRBV10-3, the J gene TRBJ1-3; TRBD1 is a possible D gene (5 bases). This CDR3 has 15 residues. CDR1 is ENHRY and CDR2 is SYGVKD in the germline V gene. V was trimmed by 6 bases and J by 0 bases, leaving 12 bases between them. CDR3 sequence reads: CAIRGPDTSGNTIYF. CDR3 coding DNA: TGTGCCATCAGGGGGCCCGACACCTCTGGAAACACCATATATTTT.

The rearrangement links TRBV5-4 to TRBJ2-1; 9 bases fit TRBD1. Germline CDR1 is SGHNT and CDR2 is YYREEE (reference sequence). V gave up 3 bases and J gave up 6 bases; unmatched junction bases: 7. This CDR3 region has 15 residues. Written as DNA, the CDR3 is TGTGCCAGCAGCTCGGGACAGGGAAATTCCAATGAGCAGTTCTTC. It specifies CASSSGQGNSNEQFF.

The gene calls are TRBV14 and TRBJ1-1, with D possibly TRBD1 on 6 matching bases. Trimming removed 4 bases from V and 3 bases from J, with 15 bases in between. This CDR3 is 15 amino acids long. Germline CDR1 SGHDN, CDR2 FVKESK. The CDR3 sequence: CASSPLGGWDTEAFF. The CDR3 DNA reads TGTGCCAGCAGCCCCTTGGGGGGCTGGGACACTGAAGCTTTCTTT. Drawing the rest from reference TRBV14 and TRBJ1-1, the complete variable domain is EAGVTQFPSHSVIEKGQTVTLRCDPISGHDNLYWYRRVMGKEIKFLLHFVKESKQDESGMPNNRFLAERTGGTYSTLKVQPAELEDSGVYFCASSPLGGWDTEAFFGQGTRLTVV.

The V call is TRBV19, the J call TRBJ1-2; D is perhaps TRBD1 (5 bases). Trimming removed 5 bases from V and 2 bases from J, with 15 bases in between. CDR3 length: 15 residues. Germline V gene lookup returns CDR1 LNHDA and CDR2 SQIVND (reference sequence). The CDR3: CASSHAGTANYGYTF. CDR3 sequence (DNA): TGTGCCAGTAGTCACGCCGGGACTGCAAACTATGGCTACACCTTC.